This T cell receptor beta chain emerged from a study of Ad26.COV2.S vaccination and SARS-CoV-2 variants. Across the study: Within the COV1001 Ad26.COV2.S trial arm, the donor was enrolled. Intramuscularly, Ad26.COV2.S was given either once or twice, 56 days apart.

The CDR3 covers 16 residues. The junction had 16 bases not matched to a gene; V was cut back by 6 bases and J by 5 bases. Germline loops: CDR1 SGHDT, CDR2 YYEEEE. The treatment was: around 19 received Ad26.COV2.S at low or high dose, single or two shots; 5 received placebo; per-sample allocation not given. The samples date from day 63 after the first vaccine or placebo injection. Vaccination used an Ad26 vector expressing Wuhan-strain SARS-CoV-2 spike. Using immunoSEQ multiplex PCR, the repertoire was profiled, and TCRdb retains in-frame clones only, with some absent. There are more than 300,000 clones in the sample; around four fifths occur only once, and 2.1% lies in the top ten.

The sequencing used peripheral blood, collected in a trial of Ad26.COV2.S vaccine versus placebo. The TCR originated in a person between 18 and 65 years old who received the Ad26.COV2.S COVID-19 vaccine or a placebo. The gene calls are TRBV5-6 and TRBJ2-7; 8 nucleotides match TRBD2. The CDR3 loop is CASIKYGLAPRDEQYF. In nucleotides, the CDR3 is TGTGCCAGCATCAAATACGGACTAGCACCGAGGGACGAGCAGTACTTC.